These T cell receptor beta chains were read from a single sample in a study of cytomegalovirus exposure and HLA in healthy donors. Clones were sequenced by immunoSEQ multiplex PCR, and TCRdb holds only the in-frame ones, with some missing. The sample has hundreds of thousands of clones, about nine tenths seen once; the top ten hold under 0.95%. The material sequenced was PBMCs. The receptors stem from a woman aged 18-30 years in good health and CMV-seronegative. Both conserved end residues are part of each CDR3. Fields, in order: D gene, V gene, clone size, J gene, CDR3 DNA, CDR3 protein. The D gene is left open where the match is weak. Clone size, where shown, is once, few, many, or a class for clones that have expanded.

>NA|TRBV5-1|NA|TRBJ2-3
TGCGCCAGCAGCTTGGAGGAAGGGGGCACAGATACGCAGTATTTT
CASSLEEGGTDTQYF
>NA|TRBV6-5|once|TRBJ1-1
TGTGCCAGCAGTTTTCGCCTACAGACAGTTAACACTGAAGCTTTCTTT
CASSFRLQTVNTEAFF
>NA|TRBV4-1|NA|TRBJ1-6
TGCGCCAGCAGCTACCGGAACAGGTTCAAGAGCTCCTATAATTCACCCCTCCACTTT
CASSYRNRFKSSYNSPLHF
>NA|TRBV11-2|NA|TRBJ2-2
TGTGCCAGCAGCTTAGTCTCGGCAGGGGTGAACACCGGGGAGCTGTTTTTT
CASSLVSAGVNTGELFF
>NA|TRBV4-1|NA|TRBJ1-2
TGCGCCAGCAGCCAAGACAGAAACTATGGCTACACCTTC
CASSQDRNYGYTF
>NA|TRBV10-1|NA|TRBJ1-4
TGCGCCAGGCACCACAGGCTCTTTGCAACTAATGAAAAACTGTTTTTT
CARHHRLFATNEKLFF
>TRBD1|TRBV5-1|NA|TRBJ1-2
TGCGCCAGCAGCAAGGGACAGGGGAATGGCTACACCTTC
CASSKGQGNGYTF
>TRBD2|TRBV9|NA|TRBJ2-2
TGTGCCAGCAGCGTCGGACTAGCGGGAACATTGTACACCGGGGAGCTGTTTTTT
CASSVGLAGTLYTGELFF
>TRBD1|TRBV28|NA|TRBJ1-1
TGTGCCAGCAGTTCCCGGACAGGGGGGAACACTGAAGCTTTCTTT
CASSSRTGGNTEAFF
>TRBD1|TRBV2|NA|TRBJ2-2
TGTGCCAGCAGTGGGGACAGACTCACCGGGGAGCTGTTTTTT
CASSGDRLTGELFF
>NA|TRBV19|NA|TRBJ1-4
TGTGCCAGTAGTGACTGGCTCCTCCGATCGGGAGAAAAACTGTTTTTT
CASSDWLLRSGEKLFF
>TRBD2|TRBV28|NA|TRBJ2-7
TGTGCCAGCAGTTTAGGGCGGGGGAGCTCCTACGAGCAGTACTTC
CASSLGRGSSYEQYF
>TRBD1|TRBV29-1|NA|TRBJ1-2
TGCAGCGTTGAAGATATTCTGGGACAGGTAGACGGCTACACCTTC
CSVEDILGQVDGYTF
>TRBD1|TRBV7-9|few|TRBJ1-2
TGTGCCAGCACCGTGACAGGGGTCGGTGGCTACACCTTC
CASTVTGVGGYTF
>NA|TRBV2|NA|TRBJ1-1
TGTGCCAGCAGGGTGACAGTGAACACTGAAGCTTTCTTT
CASRVTVNTEAFF
>NA|TRBV18|NA|TRBJ2-3
TGTGCCAGCTCACCATGGCCAGGAAGCACAGATACGCAGTATTTT
CASSPWPGSTDTQYF
>NA|TRBV10-1|NA|TRBJ2-3
TGCGCCAGCGGAGACTTTTCCACAGATACGCAGTATTTT
CASGDFSTDTQYF
>TRBD2|TRBV28|NA|TRBJ2-1
TGTGCCAGCAGTCTTAGCTGGGGACTAGCGGGCAGAGGATGGCAGTTCTTC
CASSLSWGLAGRGWQFF
>TRBD1|TRBV7-8|NA|TRBJ1-1
TGTGCCAGCAGCTCACTCGGAGACAGGGGGTTCCTGAACACTGAAGCTTTCTTT
CASSSLGDRGFLNTEAFF
>TRBD1|TRBV13|NA|TRBJ2-1
TGTGCCAGCAACCCTAGGACAGGGGGCGGGAATGAGCAGTTCTTC
CASNPRTGGGNEQFF
>TRBD1|TRBV13|NA|TRBJ1-4
TGTGCCAGCAGCCTCACAGGGGGCGGCCAGGAAAAACTGTTTTTT
CASSLTGGGQEKLFF
>NA|TRBV7-7|NA|TRBJ2-1
TGTGCCAGCAGCTCCACTAGAGCGAGTCCCTACAATGAGCAGTTCTTC
CASSSTRASPYNEQFF
>TRBD2|TRBV29-1|NA|TRBJ2-1
TGCAGCGTTGACCTCCGGACTAGTGTTACGTTCTTC
CSVDLRTSVTFF
>NA|TRBV16|NA|TRBJ1-6
TGTGCCAGCAGCCAATCTGGCCTTGGAGGTTCACCCCTCCACTTT
CASSQSGLGGSPLHF
>NA|TRBV6-1|once|TRBJ1-2
TGTGCCAGCAGTGAACTGCCCCACGGGACAAATCAATTCTATGGCTACACCTTC
CASSELPHGTNQFYGYTF
>NA|TRBV20-1|NA|TRBJ1-1
TGCAGTGCTACCAATGAAGCTTTCTTT
CSATNEAFF
>TRBD1|TRBV20-1|NA|TRBJ2-5
TGCAGTGCTGGGACAGTCGGGGTCCAGTACTTC
CSAGTVGVQYF
>NA|TRBV7-9|NA|TRBJ1-2
TGTGCCAGCAGCCTCCTGGGGGCGAATGGCTACACCTTC
CASSLLGANGYTF
>TRBD1|TRBV9|NA|TRBJ2-1
TGTGCCAGCAGCGTAGTAAGGGGGCCCGACAATGAGCAGTTCTTC
CASSVVRGPDNEQFF
>TRBD1|TRBV27|NA|TRBJ1-2
TGTGCCAGCAGCCTGGACAGGAACTATGGCTACACCTTC
CASSLDRNYGYTF
>TRBD2|TRBV14|NA|TRBJ2-3
TGTGCCAGCAGCCACCTCCTAGCGGGGGGGCTCGGGTCGCAGTATTTT
CASSHLLAGGLGSQYF
>TRBD1|TRBV28|NA|TRBJ2-5
TGTGCCAGCAGTTGGGGGACAGGAGGACAAGAGACCCAGTACTTC
CASSWGTGGQETQYF
>TRBD1|TRBV5-1|NA|TRBJ2-7
TGCGCCAGCAGCCAGGAACAAGACAGGGGGCGGCCCCTCTCCTACGAGCAGTACTTC
CASSQEQDRGRPLSYEQYF
>TRBD1|TRBV29-1|once|TRBJ1-2
TGCAGCATCAGACAGGGAAGGGACTATGGCTACACCTTC
CSIRQGRDYGYTF
>TRBD2|TRBV7-7|NA|TRBJ2-2
TGTGCCAGCAGCTTAGAGCGGGGTATCGGGGAGCTGTTTTTT
CASSLERGIGELFF
>TRBD1|TRBV10-3|NA|TRBJ1-1
TGTGCCATCAGTAACAGGGGGGCAGTCGAATTGGCTGAAGCTTTCTTT
CAISNRGAVELAEAFF
>NA|TRBV9|NA|TRBJ2-2
TGTGCCAGCAGCGTAGCAGCGCGAGCGAACACCGGGGAGCTGTTTTTT
CASSVAARANTGELFF
>TRBD1|TRBV27|few|TRBJ1-2
TGTGCCAGCAGTTTGACAGGGAACTATGGCTACACCTTC
CASSLTGNYGYTF
>TRBD2|TRBV4-2|NA|TRBJ2-3
TGTGCCAGCAGCCAAGCAGAATGGGCTAGCGGGAGCTCAGATACGCAGTATTTT
CASSQAEWASGSSDTQYF
>TRBD1|TRBV19|NA|TRBJ1-2
TGTGCCAGTAGTGCCGGGACAGGTGCGTGGGGACCTGATGGCTACACCTTC
CASSAGTGAWGPDGYTF
>TRBD1|TRBV4-1|NA|TRBJ2-2
TGCGCCAGCAGCCAGATGGGGACAGGGGGCACCGGGGAGCTGTTTTTT
CASSQMGTGGTGELFF
>NA|TRBV28|NA|TRBJ1-2
TGTGCCAGCAGTACCCCGTCGGAGGGAATCTATGGCTACACCTTC
CASSTPSEGIYGYTF
>NA|TRBV15|few|TRBJ1-3
TGTGCCACCAGCAGAGCACAAAGGACATCTGGAAACACCATATATTTT
CATSRAQRTSGNTIYF
>TRBD1|TRBV2|NA|TRBJ1-1
TGTGCCAGCCGGGACAGAGAAGCTTTCTTT
CASRDREAFF
>TRBD1|TRBV4-1|NA|TRBJ1-2
TGCGCCAGCAGCCAACCGGGACAGGGCTATGGCTACACCTTC
CASSQPGQGYGYTF
>NA|TRBV29-1|NA|TRBJ2-6
TGCAGCGTCTCACAGGGTGCCCTCTCTGGGGCCAACGTCCTGACTTTC
CSVSQGALSGANVLTF
>NA|TRBV27|once|TRBJ2-7
TGTGCCAGCAGTCCTCGCCCCGACACGCTCTCCTACGAGCAGTACTTC
CASSPRPDTLSYEQYF
>NA|TRBV7-6|NA|TRBJ2-1
TGTGCCAGCAGCTTCGGCCCTACAGCCAATGAGCAGTTCTTC
CASSFGPTANEQFF
>NA|TRBV18|NA|TRBJ1-5
TGTGCCAGCTCACCGGGAGCAAGCAATCAGCCCCAGCATTTT
CASSPGASNQPQHF
>TRBD1|TRBV7-2|NA|TRBJ1-2
TGTGCCAGCAGCCCCGGGACAGGGGGATACTATGGCTACACCTTC
CASSPGTGGYYGYTF
>NA|TRBV28|once|TRBJ1-2
TGTGCCAGCAGTAGGAGACAGAACCGTGGCTACACCTTC
CASSRRQNRGYTF
>NA|TRBV7-8|NA|TRBJ2-1
TGTGCCAGCAGCTTAGACAGGCCCTCCTACAATGAGCAGTTCTTC
CASSLDRPSYNEQFF
>NA|TRBV28|NA|TRBJ2-4
TGTGCCAGCAGTTTGGGGACACGAGTTTTCTACTTC
CASSLGTRVFYF